The 24 T cell receptor beta chains presented below share a single source sample, sequenced in a study of regulatory T cells in long-lasting Graves disease. Stated time point: newly diagnosed GD, antithyroid drugs for less than 3 months. PBMC RNA was the source of the TCR library. Both iRepertoire HTBI primers and Arm-PCR of CDR3 regions were used to build the TCR beta libraries. MiXCR, run by TCRdb on the multiplex PCR reads, gives a single entry per CDR3 protein. Of 380,000 or so distinct CDR3 sequences listed, 15% to 20% are singletons. This same sample was also taken into another study, of T cells in Graves' hyperthyroidism and ophthalmopathy.

Sequences were derived from peripheral blood mononuclear cells (PBMCs), sampled at new diagnosis, from a patient treated with antithyroid drugs. The origin of the receptors is a woman aged 18-29 years with Graves disease.

This clonotype was detected ten times or more. The V call is TRBV6-1, the J call TRBJ1-1, with a weak D call TRBD1 (6 bases). Germline V gene data show CDR1 as MNHNS and CDR2 as SASEGT. There are 12 residues in the CDR3. With 10 bases removed from V and 3 bases from J, the gap between germline ends came to 12 bases. The CDR3, as DNA: TGTGCCACCCAAACAGGGTACACTGAAGCTTTCTTT. As protein: CATQTGYTEAFF.

The rearrangement uses TRBV7-9 and TRBJ2-2; D is uncertain. The germline V gene encodes CDR1 SEHNR and CDR2 FQNEAQ (reference sequence). CDR3 length: 13 residues. V dropped 5 bases and J dropped 7 bases, with 11 bases sitting between them. The CDR3 reads CASSHPWSGELFF. The CDR3 nucleotides read TGTGCCAGCAGCCACCCGTGGAGCGGGGAGCTGTTTTTT.

In this sample, this clonotype turned up many times. J is TRBJ1-1 and V is TRBV20-1; 7 nucleotides agree with TRBD1. V dropped 5 bases and J dropped 2; count of bases not matched to a gene: 5. The CDR3 has 13 residues. Germline CDR1 reads DFQATT; CDR2 reads SNEGSKA (reference sequence). The chain's CDR3 is CSAEGQSNTEAFF. CDR3 nucleotide sequence: TGCAGTGCTGAGGGACAGTCCAACACTGAAGCTTTCTTT.

The sample holds a few counts of this clonotype. The chain carries TRBV19 and TRBJ2-1, with TRBD2 matching over 7 bases. This CDR3 spans 14 amino acids. V lost 1 base, J lost 8 bases, and 5 bases stayed unmatched. Germline lookup yields CDR1 LNHDA and CDR2 SQIVND (reference sequence). CDR3 nucleotides: TGTGCCAGTAGTATAGGCGGGAGTGGGGATGAGCAGTTCTTC. Protein sequence: CASSIGGSGDEQFF.

This clonotype has at least ten counts. CDR3 amino acids: CASSFSGGDFAYEQYF. CDR3 DNA: TGTGCCAGCAGCTTTTCAGGAGGCGACTTTGCCTACGAGCAGTACTTC. The V gene is TRBV11-2, the J gene TRBJ2-7, with a possible D match to TRBD2 (5 bases). The CDR3 is 16 amino acids. Germline V lookup: CDR1 SGHAT, CDR2 FQNNGV. V lost 3 bases to trimming and J lost 2 bases, with 17 bases between them.

This clonotype was seen ten or more times. DNA of the CDR3: TGTGCCTGGGGCGGGGGTAATTCACCCCTCCACTTT. Protein product: CAWGGGNSPLHF. The chain combines TRBV30 with TRBJ1-6; D perhaps matches TRBD1 (5 bases). CDR3 length: 12 residues. Germline V gives CDR1 GTSNPN, CDR2 SVGIG (reference sequence). Trimming cost V 5 bases and J 6 bases, with 8 bases left between them. The full variable domain, in which reference TRBV30 and TRBJ1-6 provide the parts outside the CDR3, is SQTIHQWPATLVQPVGSPLSLECTVEGTSNPNLYWYRQAAGRGLQLLFYSVGIGQISSEVPQNLSASRPQDRQFILSSKKLLLSDSGFYLCAWGGGNSPLHFGNGTRLTVT.

In its sample, this clonotype was seen a few times. The chain is built from TRBV6-1 and TRBJ1-2; D may be TRBD1 (5 bases). The germline V and J ends were trimmed by 6 bases and 5 bases, with 13 bases remaining between them. The CDR3 spans 13 residues. Per the germline V gene, CDR1 is MNHNS and CDR2 is SASEGT. CDR3 DNA: TGTGCCAGCAGCCACGGGACTGAATATGGCTACACCTTC. Its translation: CASSHGTEYGYTF.

This clonotype was seen a handful of times. The rearrangement uses TRBV28 and TRBJ1-5; no firm D call. V lost 8 bases and J lost 0, with 20 bases in between. Germline loops: CDR1 MDHEN, CDR2 SYDVKM. The CDR3 contains 17 residues. The CDR3 protein is CASGVPDGLLSNQPQHF. The DNA for the CDR3 is TGTGCCAGCGGGGTTCCCGACGGACTTCTTAGCAATCAGCCCCAGCATTTT.

This clonotype was seen only a few times. The rearrangement uses TRBV4-1 and TRBJ1-4; 7 bases match TRBD1. The CDR3 has 17 residues. Losses at the gene ends were 3 bases for V and 0 bases for J; bases not matched to a gene: 7. Germline V gene lookup returns CDR1 MGHRA and CDR2 YSYEKL. CDR3 protein: CASSQGRGPSTNEKLFF. CDR3 in DNA: TGCGCCAGCAGCCAGGGAAGGGGGCCATCAACTAATGAAAAACTGTTTTTT.

J is TRBJ1-6 and V is TRBV18; TRBD1 might be the D (5 bases). Trimming left V 8 bases short and J 7 bases short, with 18 bases between. There are 15 residues in the CDR3. CDR1 KGHSH and CDR2 LQKENI come from the germline V gene. CDR3 in DNA: TGTGCCAGCAGCCCCCGGGACGGGCACAATTCACCCCTCCACTTT. It codes for CASSPRDGHNSPLHF.

The chain has TRBV5-1 and TRBJ1-4; tentatively, D is TRBD1 (5 bases). The V end lost 0 bases, the J end lost 4 bases, and 10 bases lay between the germline ends. The germline gives CDR1 SGHRS, CDR2 YFSETQ. The CDR3 length is 15 residues. The CDR3 region is CASSLAGRGNEKLFF. In DNA form, the CDR3 reads TGCGCCAGCAGCTTGGCCGGTAGGGGTAATGAAAAACTGTTTTTT.

This clonotype showed up just a few times. In DNA, the CDR3 is TGCGCCAGCAGCCAAGGGCACCCGGGACTAGCGGGAGGGATGGAGACCCAGTACTTC. This gives the protein CASSQGHPGLAGGMETQYF. This chain joins TRBV4-1 and TRBJ2-5; TRBD2 matches at 16 bases. This CDR3 is 19 amino acids long. Germline trimming cut 1 base from V and 5 bases from J; bases unmatched to any gene: 10. CDR1 and CDR2 (germline): MGHRA, YSYEKL.

Comments on this clonotype: A much larger clonotype is one base distant, so this may be a read error. The chain links TRBV5-6 to TRBJ2-7; the D is unclear. Germline V lookup: CDR1 SGHDT, CDR2 YYEEEE. The CDR3 is 13 amino acids. CDR3 amino acids: CVSSPPETYEQYF. The CDR3 DNA sequence: TGTGTCAGCAGCCCCCCGGAGACCTACGAGCAGTACTTC.

This clonotype has a handful of counts. This chain connects TRBV6-9 to TRBJ2-5; 9 positions agree with TRBD2. The J call is uncertain, as TRBJ2-7 better fits the DNA end. Germline V gene sequence: CDR1 MNHGY, CDR2 SVAAGI. This CDR3 is 16 amino acids long. The CDR3 is CASSYSRPSGTYEQYF. For the CDR3, the DNA is TGTGCCAGCAGTTACTCCCGGCCTAGCGGGACCTACGAGCAGTACTTC.

This clonotype was observed at least ten times. The chain carries TRBV20-1 and TRBJ1-2; D is unclear. The V end lost 5 bases, the J end lost 4 bases, and 5 bases lay between the germline ends. Germline V gene sequence: CDR1 DFQATT, CDR2 SNEGSKA (reference sequence). The CDR3 covers 10 residues. DNA of the CDR3: TGCAGTGCTCCCGTCTATGGCTACACCTTC. It is translated as CSAPVYGYTF.

This clonotype has a handful of counts. The chain carries TRBV19 and TRBJ2-1; TRBD1 matches 10 bases. The J segment lost 10 bases and the V segment lost 3 bases, leaving 9 bases of the junction unmatched. CDR1 and CDR2 from the germline V gene are LNHDA and SQIVND (reference sequence). The CDR3 sequence is 15 residues long. The CDR3 sequence is CASSIVTGGGQEQFF. The CDR3 nucleotides are TGTGCCAGTAGTATTGTGACAGGGGGCGGACAGGAGCAGTTCTTC.

This chain connects TRBV18 to TRBJ2-1; possibly TRBD2 for D (6 bases). Trimming stripped 2 bases from V and 1 base from J, with 15 bases between. The germline V gene has CDR1 KGHSH and CDR2 LQKENI. The CDR3 has 17 amino acids. CDR3 amino acids: CASSPGAVGGSYNEQFF. The CDR3 bases are TGTGCCAGCTCACCAGGGGCTGTGGGGGGATCCTACAATGAGCAGTTCTTC.

This clonotype was counted ten times or more. The gene calls are TRBV6-1 and TRBJ1-2; no firm D call. The CDR3 has 15 amino acids. The V end was cut by 7 bases, the J end by 4 bases, with 19 bases between. Germline V gene lookup returns CDR1 MNHNS and CDR2 SASEGT. CDR3 in DNA: TGTGCCAGCATTAGCCCCGGGGATCTAGGCTATGGCTACACCTTC. Amino acids: CASISPGDLGYGYTF.

Points on this clonotype: The junction departs from germline at one end; a sequencing error may be responsible. The genes are TRBV5-1 and TRBJ2-1; D is unresolved. The V gene's germline CDR1 is SGHRS and CDR2 YFSETQ. CDR3 length: 11 residues. The CDR3 reads CASSQTRQQFF. CDR3 sequence (DNA): TGTGCCAGCAGCCAGACTCGTCAGCAGTTCTTC.

Only a few counts were recorded for this clonotype. The chain couples TRBV9 to TRBJ1-1; D uncertain. The CDR3 loop spans 12 amino acids. V was clipped by 0 bases and J by 4 bases, with 4 bases between them. CDR1 and CDR2 (germline): SGDLS, YYNGEE. CDR3: CASSVVSTEAFF. In DNA form, the CDR3 reads TGTGCCAGCAGCGTAGTTTCCACTGAAGCTTTCTTT.

This clonotype has ten or more counts. This chain joins TRBV2 and TRBJ2-1, with D possibly TRBD1 on 5 matching bases. CDR3 length equals 12 residues. V lost 1 base, J lost 7 bases, and 5 bases lay in between. Per germline, CDR1 SNHLY and CDR2 FYNNEI. This CDR3 is CASSEEGNEQFF. CDR3 bases: TGTGCCAGCAGTGAAGAGGGGAATGAGCAGTTCTTC.

This clonotype was observed many times. The chain carries TRBV11-2 and TRBJ1-2; TRBD1 might be the D (6 bases). V lost 6 bases and J 3 bases, leaving 29 bases between the germline ends. The CDR3 totals 19 residues. Germline V lookup: CDR1 SGHAT, CDR2 FQNNGV. The CDR3 reads CASRKPGLGTQGGYYGYTF. DNA for the CDR3: TGTGCCAGCAGGAAACCAGGGCTCGGGACACAAGGGGGATACTATGGCTACACCTTC.

This clonotype has only a few counts. The chain carries TRBV29-1 and TRBJ2-7, with TRBD1 as a possible D gene (6 bases). CDR1 and CDR2 from the germline V gene are SQVTM and ANQGSEA. The CDR3 contains 12 residues. Between the trimmed V and J ends, which lost 4 bases and 0 bases, there was a span of 7 bases. This CDR3 reads CSVGQDSYEQYF. The CDR3 coding sequence is TGCAGCGTTGGACAGGACTCCTACGAGCAGTACTTC.

This clonotype showed up many times. The J gene is TRBJ2-7, the V gene TRBV2; 7 positions agree with TRBD1. Germline V lookup: CDR1 SNHLY, CDR2 FYNNEI. V shed 8 bases, J shed 0 bases, and the junction held 10 bases outside the gene matches. CDR3 size: 15 residues. This CDR3 is CASFRVAGGSYEQYF. In DNA, the CDR3 is TGTGCCAGCTTCAGGGTGGCAGGGGGCTCCTACGAGCAGTACTTC.